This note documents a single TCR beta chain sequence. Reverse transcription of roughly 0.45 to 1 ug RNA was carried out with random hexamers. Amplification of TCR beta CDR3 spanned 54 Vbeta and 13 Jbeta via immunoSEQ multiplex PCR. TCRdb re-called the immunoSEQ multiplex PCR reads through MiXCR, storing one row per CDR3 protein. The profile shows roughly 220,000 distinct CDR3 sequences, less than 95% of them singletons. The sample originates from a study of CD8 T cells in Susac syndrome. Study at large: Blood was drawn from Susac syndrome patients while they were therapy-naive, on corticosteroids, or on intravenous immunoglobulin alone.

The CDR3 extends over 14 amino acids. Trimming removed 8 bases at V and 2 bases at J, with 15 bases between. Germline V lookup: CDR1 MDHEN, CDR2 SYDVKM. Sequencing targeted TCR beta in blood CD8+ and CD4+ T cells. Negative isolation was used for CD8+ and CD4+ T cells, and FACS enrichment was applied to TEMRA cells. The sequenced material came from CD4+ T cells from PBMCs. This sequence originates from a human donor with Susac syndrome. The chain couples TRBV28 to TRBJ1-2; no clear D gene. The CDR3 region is CASRLQQINYGYTF. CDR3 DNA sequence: TGTGCCAGCCGACTGCAACAGATCAACTATGGCTACACCTTC.